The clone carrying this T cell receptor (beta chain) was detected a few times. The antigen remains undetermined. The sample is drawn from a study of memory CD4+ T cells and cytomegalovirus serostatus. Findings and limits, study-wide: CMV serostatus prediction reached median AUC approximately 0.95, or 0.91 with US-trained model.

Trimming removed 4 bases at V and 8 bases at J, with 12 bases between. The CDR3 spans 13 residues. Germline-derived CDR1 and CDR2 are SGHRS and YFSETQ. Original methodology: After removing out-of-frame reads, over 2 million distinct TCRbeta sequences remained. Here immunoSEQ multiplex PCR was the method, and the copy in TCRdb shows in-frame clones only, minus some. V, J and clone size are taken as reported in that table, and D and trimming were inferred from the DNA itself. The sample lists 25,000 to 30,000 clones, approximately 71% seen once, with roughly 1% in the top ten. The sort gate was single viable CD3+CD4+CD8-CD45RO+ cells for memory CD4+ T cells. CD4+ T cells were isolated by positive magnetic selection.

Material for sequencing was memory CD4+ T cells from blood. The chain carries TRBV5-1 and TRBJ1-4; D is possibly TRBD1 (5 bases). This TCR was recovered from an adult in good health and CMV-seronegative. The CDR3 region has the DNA TGCGCCAGCAGCCAGACACAGGAGGAAAAACTGTTTTTT. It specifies CASSQTQEEKLFF.